This entry concerns a single T cell receptor (beta chain). The target of this receptor is not known. No base-level quality is on record; no much larger clone is a single base apart. Interpreted using the paper, the time point label stands for: five sample-tagged time points from pre-transplant (day -1) to day 368 post-transplant, pooled. Thawed PBMC were stimulated for around eleven hours with a CMV IE-1 overlapping peptide library without transport inhibitors. Thawed cells were rested overnight and then stimulated in R10 medium with CD28/CD49d costimulation. The IE-1 peptide library consisted of 15-amino-acid peptides overlapping by 11 amino acids. Each time point was barcoded with BD Single-Cell Multiplexing Kit Sample Tags, pooled, and stained with oligo-conjugated anti-CD45RA plus sorting antibodies. A BD FACSAria III was used to sort CMV-responsive CD8+CD137+ and CD4+CD154+ T cells at 4-way purity. EDTA vacutainers were used to collect blood, which was then processed with a Ficoll gradient within 1-24 hours.

This sample is drawn from a study of immune aging and cytomegalovirus after organ transplant (dated by TCRdb to about 2021). About the investigation overall: All transplant recipients received three-drug immunosuppression with prednisone, tacrolimus, and mycophenolate.

Overall results and qualifications from the work: CD57 was not measured in the sequencing data, so a conservative gene-based aging definition was used instead. Following viremia, aged-phenotype cells rose post-transplant in clones of any size, with the rise occurring earlier in large clones (days 200-264) than in small clones. A larger share of large clones was made up of TEMRA cells, and in the seven largest clones (around 2,000 cells) aged and TEMRA cells were gained while TCM cells were lost.

Including cysteine and phenylalanine, the CDR3 has 15 amino acids. Only the CDR3 DNA is retained, 45 bases long and in frame from the first base. CDR1 is given as SEHNR and CDR2 as FQNEAQ, both from the germline V gene (reference sequence). V is clipped by 1 base and J by 0 bases, and the sequence between their germline boundaries is 7 bases long. The library relied on single-cell sequencing. The instrument was an Illumina NovaSeq 6000. The BD Rhapsody Targeted mRNA and AbSeq Reagent Kit, in a microwell format, was used for cell capture and library preparation. The libraries included TCR, sample tags, AbSeq, and targeted mRNA from the Human T-Cell Expression Panel, along with custom TOX and TOX2 primers. Sequencing of the libraries was performed on an Illumina NovaSeq. The paper's data handling went like this. The analysis covered roughly 9,800 cells in total, of which around 7,100 were CD8 T cells and a few thousand were CD8 T cells with an identifiable TCR CDR3. The BD Rhapsody Targeted Analysis Pipeline, including V(D)J processing, was run on the Seven Bridges Genomics platform to process the raw data. Quality control, Sample Tag demultiplexing with Lex-BDSMK, clone identification with VDJ Explorer, and Seurat clustering were performed in SeqGeq 1.6.0. Clones comprising <1% of CD8 T cells were considered non-expanded; clones comprising >2.5% of the sample were considered clonal expansions. Through fastp at Q25 and MiXCR, TCRdb rebuilt clones from the public reads, retaining in-frame beta chains. Merged by CDR3 protein, the rows form single entries marked with the most common genes and DNA. The V and J calls and clone size come from TCRdb's table, not from the authors' own analysis. For this sample the table gives tens of thousands of distinct CDR3 sequences, of which 36% were detected only once. About 25% of the sample comes from the top ten.

The source was CMV peptide-activated CD4+ and CD8+ T cells sorted from blood, collected at five time points, pooled. The cell subset or site label here, explained by the study, means: sorted CD8+CD137+ and CD4+CD154+ T cells after 11 to 13 h CMV IE-1 peptide stimulation. The sequence is built from TRBV7-9 and TRBJ1-3; confidence is insufficient to name the D gene. The receptor was derived from a female donor who had a heart transplant and CMV viremia. The base sequence is TGTGCCAGCAGCTTAGTCCCAGTCTCTGGAAACACCATATATTTT. This translates into CASSLVPVSGNTIYF.